Sequencing of this T cell receptor beta chain was carried out in a study of T cell responses to AZD1222 COVID-19 vaccine. Germline-derived CDR1 and CDR2 are SGHDN and FVKESK. Germline trimming cut 1 base from V and 10 bases from J; bases unmatched to any gene: 5. This CDR3 spans 15 amino acids. On this clone itself: Its antigen is currently unknown.

Broader study findings: Regions 160-218 and 743-854 dominated among vaccine-associated CD4 TCRs spanning spike. There were repertoire samples only from the period after the peak T cell response. Donors were mostly white British, more females; clonal diversity possibly underestimated. Following two doses of AZD1222, Spike-specific TCR breadth and depth rose.

Libraries were prepared by immunoSEQ multiplex PCR; TCRdb keeps only in-frame clonotypes and omits some of them. The profile shows 85,000 to 100,000 clones, under 90% of them singletons. This chain joins TRBV14 and TRBJ2-1; TRBD2 aligns across 12 bases. Sequencing was performed on peripheral blood, taken on day 0 of AZD1222 vaccination. This receptor was identified in an adult in good health. The CDR3 spells CASSQGLAGVGEQFF. CDR3 coding DNA: TGTGCCAGCAGCCAAGGACTAGCGGGAGTTGGGGAGCAGTTCTTC.